The 25 T cell receptor beta chains presented below share a single source sample, sequenced in a study of blood T cell repertoires in COVID-19. The table came from immunoSEQ multiplex PCR; TCRdb's copy has only in-frame clones and leaves some out. Of fewer than 65,000 clones detected, about 81% appear once; the ten largest clones hold roughly an eighth. The sequenced material came from peripheral blood. All receptors derive from a human donor in a cohort sampled during active COVID-19.

This clone was found a few times. This sequence joins TRBV5-1 and TRBJ2-7; D call uncertain. Germline lookup yields CDR1 SGHRS and CDR2 YFSETQ. Between the trimmed V and J ends, which lost 2 bases and 7 bases, there was a span of 16 bases. The CDR3 is 14 amino acids. CDR3: CASSFETGAWEQYF. The CDR3 DNA sequence: TGCGCCAGCAGCTTCGAGACCGGAGCGTGGGAGCAGTACTTC.

This chain joins TRBV5-4 and TRBJ2-1; 9 positions match TRBD2. Germline V gene data show CDR1 as SGHNT and CDR2 as YYREEE (reference sequence). J lost 7 bases, V lost 5 bases, and 7 bases had no gene match. The CDR3 consists of 14 residues. The CDR3 DNA reads as TGTGCCAGCAGTACAGCGGGGGGTCGGAATGAGCAGTTCTTC. Residues: CASSTAGGRNEQFF. Based on the CDR3 plus reference TRBV5-4 and TRBJ2-1, the full variable domain is ETGVTQSPTHLIKTRGQQVTLRCSSQSGHNTVSWYQQALGQGPQFIFQYYREEENGRGNFPPRFSGLQFPNYSSELNVNALELDDSALYLCASSTAGGRNEQFFGPGTRLTVL.

This clone was detected once. The chain has TRBV11-1 and TRBJ1-1, with a possible D match to TRBD1 (6 bases). The V gene lost 1 base and the J gene lost 3 bases, with 15 bases spanning the gap. The germline V gene encodes CDR1 SGHAT and CDR2 FQDESV (reference sequence). The CDR3 is 16 residues long. The CDR3 DNA reads TGTGCCAGCAGCTTAGTAGGGAGCAGGGGTGACACTGAAGCTTTCTTT. Translated, it gives CASSLVGSRGDTEAFF.

The chain carries TRBV7-9 and TRBJ2-1, with a weak D call TRBD2 (6 bases). From germline, CDR1 is SEHNR and CDR2 FQNEAQ (reference sequence). The CDR3 spans 15 residues. The V and J ends lost 8 bases and 5 bases respectively, with 19 bases between them. CDR3 in amino acids: CASPETGGTHNEQFF. The CDR3 region has the DNA TGTGCCAGCCCGGAAACGGGCGGGACTCACAATGAGCAGTTCTTC.

The chain recombines TRBV4-3 with TRBJ2-7, with 7 nucleotides matching TRBD1. Trimming at V came to 0 bases and at J to 1 base, leaving 6 bases not matched to a gene. The CDR3 has 16 amino acids. The V gene's germline CDR1 is LGHNA and CDR2 YSLEER. DNA of the CDR3: TGCGCCAGCAGCCAAGAATTAACAGGGGAATCCTACGAGCAGTACTTC. Translating gives CASSQELTGESYEQYF.

CDR3: CASTLSLTNEKLFF. In nucleotides, the CDR3 is TGTGCCAGCACCCTAAGCCTAACTAATGAAAAACTGTTTTTT. The chain joins TRBV6-5 to TRBJ1-4; no definite D call. V lost 7 bases to trimming and J lost 1 base, with 10 bases between them. Germline V gene sequence: CDR1 MNHEY, CDR2 SVGAGI. The CDR3 spans 14 residues.

DNA for the CDR3: TGTGCCAGCAGTATAGACAGCTACTATGGCTACACCTTC. This encodes CASSIDSYYGYTF. The chain couples TRBV2 to TRBJ1-2, with D perhaps TRBD1 (5 bases). The CDR3 is 13 residues long. In germline, CDR1 is SNHLY, CDR2 FYNNEI. V shed 5 bases and J shed 3 bases, with 10 bases lying between them.

The rearrangement uses TRBV28 and TRBJ2-5; D gene uncertain. With 6 bases removed from V and 1 base from J, the gap between germline ends came to 12 bases. The V gene's germline CDR1 is MDHEN and CDR2 SYDVKM. This CDR3 is 14 amino acids long. The CDR3 loop is CASRNGPSQETQYF. CDR3 nucleotides: TGTGCCAGCAGAAATGGGCCCTCCCAAGAGACCCAGTACTTC.

The V and J genes are TRBV30 and TRBJ2-3, with 11 bases matching TRBD2. The CDR3 contains 14 residues. The J segment lost 11 bases and the V segment lost 2 bases, leaving 9 bases of the junction unmatched. The V gene's germline CDR1 is GTSNPN and CDR2 SVGIG (reference sequence). For the CDR3, the DNA is TGTGCCTGGAGTAGGACTAGCGGGTATCTGTGGCAGTATTTT. Translation: CAWSRTSGYLWQYF.

CDR3 loop: CASNRGQETQYF. The DNA for the CDR3 is TGTGCCAGTAACAGGGGCCAAGAGACCCAGTACTTC. The chain couples TRBV7-9 to TRBJ2-5, with 7 bases aligning to TRBD1. The CDR3 runs 12 residues. Germline-derived CDR1 and CDR2 are SEHNR and FQNEAQ (reference sequence). V lost 9 bases to trimming and J lost 1 base; unmatched junction nucleotides: 2.

This chain uses TRBV12-3 or TRBV12-4 with TRBJ1-3, with D uncertain. Trimming shortened V by 8 bases and J by 8 bases, and 10 bases separated the two germline ends. CDR3 size: 11 residues. CDR3 in DNA: TGTGCCAGCCGGCGGCGGGACACCATATATTTT. It is translated as CASRRRDTIYF.

The rearrangement links TRBV6-6 to TRBJ2-2; 7 nucleotides line up with TRBD1. Trimming cost V 2 bases and J 6 bases; bases outside gene matches: 3. The CDR3 is 14 residues long. CDR1 and CDR2 (germline): MNHNY, SVGAGI (reference sequence). CDR3: CASSYQGVAGELFF. CDR3 DNA sequence: TGTGCCAGCAGTTACCAGGGGGTGGCCGGGGAGCTGTTTTTT.

The CDR3 spells CASSQARLAGGPGDTQYF. CDR3 DNA sequence: TGTGCCAGCAGTCAAGCACGACTAGCGGGGGGGCCGGGAGATACGCAGTATTTT. The J gene is TRBJ2-3, the V gene TRBV6-2 or TRBV6-3; 14 bases are shared with TRBD2. Trimming took 5 bases from V and 5 from J; bases not matched to a gene: 12. Germline-derived CDR1 and CDR2 are MNHEY and SVGEGT. The CDR3 totals 18 residues.

This clone was seen more than once but under ten times. The chain has TRBV6-5 and TRBJ1-2; D might be TRBD1 (5 bases). Germline V gives CDR1 MNHEY, CDR2 SVGAGI. CDR3 size: 15 residues. V gave up 0 bases and J gave up 10 bases, with 18 bases separating them. CDR3 nucleotides: TGTGCCAGCAGTTACTCGATGTCAGCCGGACACCCCTACACCTTC. Translating gives CASSYSMSAGHPYTF.

This chain uses TRBV28 with TRBJ1-2; 9 positions match TRBD1. Trimming removed 5 bases from V and 8 bases from J; junction bases left unmatched: 6. CDR1 MDHEN and CDR2 SYDVKM come from the germline V gene. The CDR3 runs to 13 residues. The CDR3 bases are TGTGCCAGCAGTCCACAGGGGGCAGGGGGCTACACCTTC. Translation gives CASSPQGAGGYTF.

About this clone: Other DNA sequences in this sample translate to the same CDR3. The chain joins TRBV6-5 to TRBJ1-2; 7 bases line up with TRBD1. The CDR3 runs 14 residues. CDR1 MNHEY and CDR2 SVGAGI come from the germline V gene. V gave up 0 bases and J gave up 4 bases; unmatched junction bases: 2. CDR3 sequence: CASSYSGGSYGYTF. The CDR3, as DNA: TGTGCCAGCAGTTACTCAGGGGGCAGCTATGGCTACACCTTC.

Only a few counts were recorded for this clone. This chain links TRBV4-2 with TRBJ2-7; 7 nucleotides align to TRBD1. V lost 5 bases and J lost 3; bases outside the gene matches: 1. The CDR3 contains 12 residues. Per the germline V gene, CDR1 is LGHNA and CDR2 is YNFKEQ. CDR3 in amino acids: CASSAGGYEQYF. CDR3 sequence (DNA): TGTGCCAGCAGCGCAGGGGGCTACGAGCAGTACTTC.

Of note for this clone: The junction and the germline gene differ at one end; a read error may be behind it. The rearrangement links TRBV12-5 to TRBJ1-1; D call uncertain. Per the germline V gene, CDR1 is LGHNT and CDR2 is FRNRAP. This CDR3 contains 12 residues. The CDR3 nucleotides read TGTGCTAGTGGTTTGACTAACACCGAAGCTTTCTTT. This codes for CASGLTNTEAFF.

The J gene is TRBJ2-3, the V gene TRBV28, with TRBD2 identical over 11 bases. Germline lookup yields CDR1 MDHEN and CDR2 SYDVKM. V dropped 5 bases and J dropped 7; count of bases not matched to a gene: 11. The CDR3 has 16 residues. CDR3 sequence (DNA): TGTGCCAGCAGTCCGCGGGGGACTAGCGGTACAAATACGCAGTATTTT. Its translation: CASSPRGTSGTNTQYF.

The chain has TRBV13 and TRBJ1-2; a possible D gene is TRBD1 (6 bases). V was clipped by 0 bases and J by 8 bases, with 13 bases between them. Per germline, CDR1 PRHDT and CDR2 FYEKMQ (reference sequence). The CDR3 contains 14 residues. CDR3 protein: CASSLGYQGQGYTF. The DNA of the CDR3 is TGTGCCAGCAGCTTAGGCTATCAGGGACAAGGCTACACCTTC.

In its sample, this clone was seen once. This chain connects TRBV12-3 or TRBV12-4 to TRBJ1-2; D is unclear. With 6 bases removed from V and 2 bases from J, the gap between germline ends came to 10 bases. This CDR3 region has 13 residues. CDR3 coding DNA: TGTGCCAGCAGGGAGGGTTCCAACTATGGCTACACCTTC. Translating gives CASREGSNYGYTF.

This chain connects TRBV7-9 to TRBJ2-3; 8 bases are a match to TRBD1. Germline V gives CDR1 SEHNR, CDR2 FQNEAQ (reference sequence). Germline trimming cut 1 base from V and 2 bases from J; bases unmatched to any gene: 5. The CDR3 is 16 amino acids. The CDR3: CASSLGWTGHTDTQYF. CDR3 sequence (DNA): TGTGCCAGCAGCTTAGGTTGGACAGGGCACACAGATACGCAGTATTTT.

V usage is TRBV5-1 and J usage is TRBJ2-5, with D possibly being TRBD2 (5 bases). The CDR3 contains 14 residues. V was pared by 3 bases and J by 5 bases, with 14 bases between. The germline V gene encodes CDR1 SGHRS and CDR2 YFSETQ. The DNA for the CDR3 is TGCGCCAGCAGCTCGGGGAATGGGGTGGAGACCCAGTACTTC. It yields the protein CASSSGNGVETQYF.

This clone was found a few times. This sequence joins TRBV6-5 and TRBJ2-7; 7 positions match TRBD1. This CDR3 comprises 14 residues. Germline V gives CDR1 MNHEY, CDR2 SVGAGI. With 6 bases clipped from V and 5 bases from J, the junction kept 10 bases outside the gene matches. CDR3 bases: TGTGCCAGCAGCAAAACAGGGGAGTGGAACGAGCAGTACTTC. This codes for CASSKTGEWNEQYF.

The J gene is TRBJ1-1, the V gene TRBV14; 8 bases map to TRBD1. The CDR3 is made up of 14 amino acids. After removal of 7 bases from V and 2 bases from J, the junction contained 6 bases not matched to a gene. Germline V gene sequence: CDR1 SGHDN, CDR2 FVKESK. The CDR3 DNA reads as TGTGCCAGCACCAGAGACAGGGGAAACACTGAAGCTTTCTTT. It yields the protein CASTRDRGNTEAFF.